A selection of T cell receptor beta chains follows, all from one sample in a study of PD-1 blockade in classical Hodgkin lymphoma. TCRdb's table, derived via immunoSEQ multiplex PCR, lists solely in-frame clones and lacks some. This sample carries about 41,000 clones, 69% of them seen once, and the ten largest clones take under 3%. The sample was peripheral blood mononuclear cells (PBMCs), taken before the fourth cycle of nivolumab. These receptors originate from a human donor with classical Hodgkin lymphoma. Both conserved end residues are part of each CDR3. Each record gives: V gene, clone size, J gene, D gene, CDR3 protein, CDR3 DNA. The D gene is left open where the match is weak. Expanded clones are given a class, and other clones once, few, many or no size at all.

TRBV11-3	-	TRBJ2-3	-	CASSLDHLSDTQYF	TGTGCCAGCAGCTTAGATCATCTCTCAGATACGCAGTATTTT
TRBV6-5	medium-sized	TRBJ2-7	-	CASRNRAGYHEQYF	TGTGCCAGCAGAAACAGGGCGGGTTACCACGAGCAGTACTTC
TRBV28	-	TRBJ2-7	TRBD2	CASSSPAGLAIGEQYF	TGTGCCAGCAGTTCCCCAGCGGGACTAGCAATCGGGGAGCAGTACTTC
TRBV2	-	TRBJ1-4	TRBD1	CASSPFRGREEKLFF	TGTGCCAGCAGTCCATTCAGGGGGCGGGAAGAAAAACTGTTTTTT
TRBV7-9	few	TRBJ2-1	-	CASSSLGGDPYNEQFF	TGTGCCAGCAGCTCCCTCGGAGGGGACCCTTACAATGAGCAGTTCTTC
TRBV9	-	TRBJ1-1	-	CASSPSRGLNTEAFF	TGTGCCAGCAGCCCTAGCCGAGGGTTGAACACTGAAGCTTTCTTT
TRBV27	-	TRBJ1-2	-	CASSPTSGSYGYTF	TGTGCCAGCAGTCCTACTTCGGGGTCCTATGGCTACACCTTC
TRBV29-1	-	TRBJ2-5	TRBD1	CSFRGPETQYF	TGCAGCTTCAGGGGGCCGGAGACCCAGTACTTC
TRBV5-1	-	TRBJ2-2	TRBD1	CASSLAGTGDTGELFF	TGCGCCAGCAGCTTGGCGGGGACAGGGGACACCGGGGAGCTGTTTTTT
TRBV28	-	TRBJ1-5	-	CASSLDSNQPQHF	TGTGCCAGCAGCCTGGACAGTAATCAGCCCCAGCATTTT
TRBV14	once	TRBJ2-2	TRBD2	CASSSGLAGGPNTGELFF	TGTGCCAGCAGCTCGGGACTAGCGGGGGGGCCAAACACCGGGGAGCTGTTTTTT
TRBV7-6	-	TRBJ2-1	-	CASSPLLGGGYNEQFF	TGTGCCAGCAGCCCACTCTTAGGGGGGGGTTACAATGAGCAGTTCTTC
TRBV9	-	TRBJ1-5	-	CASSEGRNNQPQHF	TGTGCCAGCAGCGAGGGCAGGAACAATCAGCCCCAGCATTTT
TRBV4-1	-	TRBJ1-1	-	CASSQVGEGYTEAFF	TGCGCCAGCAGCCAAGTGGGGGAGGGTTACACTGAAGCTTTCTTT
TRBV9	-	TRBJ2-7	TRBD1	CASSPRGDSTYEQYF	TGTGCCAGCAGCCCCCGAGGGGACAGTACCTACGAGCAGTACTTC
TRBV7-2	once	TRBJ2-3	-	CASSPFLADTQYF	TGTGCCAGCAGCCCATTCCTAGCAGATACGCAGTATTTT
TRBV6-5	-	TRBJ1-2	TRBD1	CASSYSMVLGGEGYTF	TGTGCCAGCAGTTACTCGATGGTTTTAGGGGGCGAAGGCTACACCTTC
TRBV23-1	-	TRBJ2-4	TRBD1	CASSQRQGSSARAKNIQYF	TGCGCCAGCAGTCAACGACAGGGAAGCTCAGCCCGTGCCAAAAACATTCAGTACTTC
TRBV18	-	TRBJ1-3	TRBD1	CASSPSQGASGNTIYF	TGTGCCAGCTCACCATCTCAGGGGGCGAGTGGAAACACCATATATTTT
TRBV6-1	many	TRBJ1-5	-	CASSEDDSYSNQPQHF	TGTGCCAGCAGTGAAGACGACAGTTATAGCAATCAGCCCCAGCATTTT
TRBV9	-	TRBJ2-1	TRBD2	CASGAGGSYNEQFF	TGTGCCAGTGGAGCGGGGGGATCCTACAATGAGCAGTTCTTC
TRBV5-6	large	TRBJ1-1	-	CASSLRGTEAFF	TGTGCCAGCAGCTTAAGGGGCACTGAAGCTTTCTTT
TRBV4-1	-	TRBJ1-6	-	CASSSQERSPLHF	TGCGCCAGCAGCTCGCAGGAGAGATCACCCCTCCACTTT
TRBV7-2	-	TRBJ2-7	TRBD2	CASSLAFRDYYEQYF	TGTGCCAGCAGCTTAGCATTCCGGGACTACTACGAGCAGTACTTC
TRBV5-6	few	TRBJ2-2	-	CASSLPDSVAGELFF	TGTGCCAGCAGCCTACCAGACAGTGTTGCCGGGGAGCTGTTTTTT
TRBV5-5	few	TRBJ2-1	-	CASSTFNRNEQFF	TGTGCCAGCAGCACCTTCAACAGAAATGAGCAGTTCTTC
TRBV4-2	-	TRBJ1-2	TRBD1	CASSETADREEGYTF	TGTGCCAGCAGCGAGACAGCCGACAGGGAAGAAGGCTACACCTTC
TRBV7-9	medium-sized	TRBJ1-5	-	CASSSGRQPQHF	TGTGCCAGCAGCTCCGGTCGTCAGCCCCAGCATTTT
TRBV5-5	-	TRBJ1-2	-	CASSAPAANYGYTF	TGTGCCAGCAGCGCCCCGGCTGCAAACTATGGCTACACCTTC
TRBV19	many	TRBJ1-1	-	CASSPSGNTEAFF	TGTGCCAGTAGCCCATCAGGGAACACTGAAGCTTTCTTT
TRBV15	-	TRBJ2-7	TRBD1	CATSSRQGASYEQYF	TGTGCCACCAGCAGCCGACAGGGAGCGTCCTACGAGCAGTACTTC
TRBV6-5	-	TRBJ2-5	TRBD1	CASRETGTEETQYF	TGTGCCAGCAGAGAGACAGGGACGGAAGAGACCCAGTACTTC
TRBV7-2	-	TRBJ2-1	TRBD1	CASSPRDRGSDGEQFF	TGTGCCAGCAGCCCCCGGGACAGGGGGTCAGATGGTGAGCAGTTCTTC
TRBV5-1	-	TRBJ2-7	-	CATEDSAYEQYF	TGCGCCACCGAGGACAGTGCCTACGAGCAGTACTTC
TRBV7-6	-	TRBJ1-6	TRBD1	CASSLQGGAYNSPLHF	TGTGCCAGCAGCTTACAGGGGGGCGCCTATAATTCACCCCTCCACTTT
TRBV5-8	once	TRBJ2-5	TRBD2	CASSLYQGRGGQETQYF	TGTGCCAGCAGCTTGTATCAGGGGCGGGGGGGCCAAGAGACCCAGTACTTC
TRBV29-1	-	TRBJ1-2	-	CSVGHANPNYGYTF	TGCAGCGTCGGACACGCTAATCCTAACTATGGCTACACCTTC
TRBV9	-	TRBJ2-7	-	CVSSVGTPSYEQYF	TGTGTCAGCAGCGTAGGTACTCCTTCCTACGAGCAGTACTTC
TRBV27	-	TRBJ2-1	-	CASSFNGGALYNEQFF	TGTGCCAGCAGTTTTAATGGGGGGGCTCTTTACAATGAGCAGTTCTTC
TRBV6-6	-	TRBJ1-2	-	CASGGTSYGYTF	TGTGCCAGCGGAGGGACAAGCTATGGCTACACCTTC
TRBV6-1	-	TRBJ1-4	TRBD1	CASSAGQILFF	TGTGCCAGCAGTGCGGGACAGATACTGTTTTTT
TRBV5-1	-	TRBJ2-7	-	CASSSAYEQYF	TGCGCCAGCAGCTCCGCCTACGAGCAGTACTTC
TRBV7-2	-	TRBJ2-2	-	CASNMVSPGELFF	TGTGCCAGCAACATGGTCAGCCCCGGGGAGCTGTTTTTT
TRBV6-5	few	TRBJ2-7	-	CASSYSQETLGYEQYF	TGTGCCAGCAGTTACTCGCAAGAAACCCTGGGGTACGAGCAGTACTTC
TRBV19	few	TRBJ2-3	TRBD2	CASSIDLLAGGYTDTQYF	TGTGCCAGTAGTATAGATCTGTTAGCGGGGGGGTACACAGATACGCAGTATTTT
TRBV9	-	TRBJ2-7	TRBD2	CASSVGTSANEQYF	TGTGCCAGCAGCGTAGGGACTAGCGCCAACGAGCAGTACTTC
TRBV19	-	TRBJ1-2	-	CASSITSAYGYTF	TGTGCCAGTAGTATAACCTCGGCCTATGGCTACACCTTC
TRBV11-2	-	TRBJ2-7	-	CASSPSGRLGTLYEQYF	TGTGCCAGCAGCCCCTCAGGGCGGCTCGGGACACTGTACGAGCAGTACTTC
TRBV5-6	-	TRBJ1-3	-	CASSFVSRGNTIYF	TGTGCCAGCAGCTTTGTCAGTCGGGGAAACACCATATATTTT
TRBV9	-	TRBJ2-7	TRBD1	CASSVDRVTYEQYF	TGTGCCAGCAGCGTGGACAGGGTGACATACGAGCAGTACTTC
TRBV7-2	-	TRBJ2-2	-	CASSQSNTGELFF	TGTGCCAGCAGCCAAAGTAACACCGGGGAGCTGTTTTTT
TRBV19	-	TRBJ2-1	-	CASSIDLGGGNEQFF	TGTGCCAGTAGTATAGATTTAGGTGGGGGCAATGAGCAGTTCTTC
TRBV30	-	TRBJ2-2	-	CACPTGTNPLKGNTGELFF	TGTGCCTGCCCTACGGGAACTAACCCGTTAAAAGGGAACACCGGGGAGCTGTTTTTT
TRBV19	-	TRBJ1-1	-	CASTTGMNTEAFF	TGTGCCAGTACGACAGGTATGAACACTGAAGCTTTCTTT
TRBV7-2	-	TRBJ2-1	TRBD2	CASSLGGLAGDEQFF	TGTGCCAGCAGTCTTGGCGGACTAGCGGGGGATGAGCAGTTCTTC
TRBV6-6	-	TRBJ2-7	-	CASQADTYEQYF	TGTGCCTCCCAGGCAGATACCTACGAGCAGTACTTC
TRBV29-1	-	TRBJ1-1	-	CSVEFSGQGNTEAFF	TGCAGCGTTGAATTTAGCGGGCAGGGGAACACTGAAGCTTTCTTT